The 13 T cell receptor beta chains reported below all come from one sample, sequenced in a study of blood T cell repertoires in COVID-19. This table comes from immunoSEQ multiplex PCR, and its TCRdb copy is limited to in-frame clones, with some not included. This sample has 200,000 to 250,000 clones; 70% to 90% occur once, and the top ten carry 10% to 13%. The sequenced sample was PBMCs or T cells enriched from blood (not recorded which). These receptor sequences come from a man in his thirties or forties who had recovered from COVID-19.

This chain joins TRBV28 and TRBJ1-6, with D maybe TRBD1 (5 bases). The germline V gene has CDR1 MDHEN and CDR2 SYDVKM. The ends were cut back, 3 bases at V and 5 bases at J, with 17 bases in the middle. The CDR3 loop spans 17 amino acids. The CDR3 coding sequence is TGTGCCAGCAGTTTTATGAAAACTGGACAAAATAATTCACCCCTCCACTTT. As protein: CASSFMKTGQNNSPLHF.

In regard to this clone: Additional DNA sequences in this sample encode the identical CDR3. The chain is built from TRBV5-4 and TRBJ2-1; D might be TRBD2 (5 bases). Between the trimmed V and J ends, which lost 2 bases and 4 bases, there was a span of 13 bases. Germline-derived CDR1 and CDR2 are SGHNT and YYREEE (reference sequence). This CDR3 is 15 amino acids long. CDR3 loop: CASSFTSGRYNEQFF. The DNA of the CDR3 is TGTGCCAGCAGCTTTACAAGCGGCCGTTACAATGAGCAGTTCTTC.

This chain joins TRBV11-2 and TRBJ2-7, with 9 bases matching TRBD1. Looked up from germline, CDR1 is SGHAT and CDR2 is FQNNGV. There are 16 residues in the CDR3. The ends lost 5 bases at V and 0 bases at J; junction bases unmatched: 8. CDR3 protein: CASSDDRGDYSYEQYF. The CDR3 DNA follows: TGTGCCAGCAGCGACGACAGGGGGGACTACTCCTACGAGCAGTACTTC. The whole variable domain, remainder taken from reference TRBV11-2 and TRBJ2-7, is EAGVAQSPRYKIIEKRQSVAFWCNPISGHATLYWYQQILGQGPKLLIQFQNNGVVDDSQLPKDRFSAERLKGVDSTLKIQPAKLEDSAVYLCASSDDRGDYSYEQYFGPGTRLTVT.

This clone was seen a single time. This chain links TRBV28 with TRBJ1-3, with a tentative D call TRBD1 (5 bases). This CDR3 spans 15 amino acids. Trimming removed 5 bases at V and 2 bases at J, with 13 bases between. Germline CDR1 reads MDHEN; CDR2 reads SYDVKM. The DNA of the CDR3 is TGTGCCAGCAGTAGCGCATCAGGGACTGGAAACACCATATATTTT. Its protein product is CASSSASGTGNTIYF.

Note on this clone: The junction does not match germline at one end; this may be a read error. The CDR3: CASLLGGTYGQYF. CDR3 in DNA: TGTGCCAGCCTTCTTGGGGGGACTTACGGGCAGTACTTC. The chain employs TRBV28 and TRBJ2-7, with D possibly TRBD2 on 6 matching bases. This CDR3 comprises 13 residues. Germline V CDR1 and CDR2: MDHEN, SYDVKM.

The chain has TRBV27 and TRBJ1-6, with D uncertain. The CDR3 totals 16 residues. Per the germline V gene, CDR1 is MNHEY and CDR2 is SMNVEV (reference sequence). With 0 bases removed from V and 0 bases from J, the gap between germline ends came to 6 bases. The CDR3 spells CASSLSGSSYNSPLHF. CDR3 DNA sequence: TGTGCCAGCAGTTTATCGGGGAGCTCCTATAATTCACCCCTCCACTTT.

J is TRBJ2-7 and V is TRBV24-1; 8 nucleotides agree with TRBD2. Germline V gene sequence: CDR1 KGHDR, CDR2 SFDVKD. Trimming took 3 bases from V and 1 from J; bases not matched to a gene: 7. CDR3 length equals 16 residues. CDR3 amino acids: CATSDVGSGGSYEQYF. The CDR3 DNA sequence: TGTGCCACCAGTGATGTTGGGAGCGGGGGATCCTACGAGCAGTACTTC.

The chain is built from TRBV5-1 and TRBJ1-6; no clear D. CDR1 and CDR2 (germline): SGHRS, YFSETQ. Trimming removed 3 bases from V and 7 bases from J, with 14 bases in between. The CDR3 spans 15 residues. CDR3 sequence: CASSSASGFNSPLHF. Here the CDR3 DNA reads TGCGCCAGCAGCTCCGCTAGCGGATTCAATTCACCCCTCCACTTT.

DNA of the CDR3: TGTGCCAGCAGCCCACCGGGACAAAAAAGCTCCTACGAGCAGTACTTC. It is translated as CASSPPGQKSSYEQYF. This chain joins TRBV5-4 and TRBJ2-7, with D tentatively TRBD1 (6 bases). Germline CDR1 reads SGHNT; CDR2 reads YYREEE (reference sequence). The CDR3 loop spans 16 amino acids. Trimming stripped 4 bases from V and 0 bases from J, with 17 bases between.

In nucleotides, the CDR3 is TGTGCCAGCAGTGAGACAGGGGGCGGAAACACCATATATTTT. It yields the protein CASSETGGGNTIYF. The V gene is TRBV27, the J gene TRBJ1-3, with 10 positions matching TRBD1. The junction had 2 bases not matched to a gene; V was cut back by 5 bases and J by 4 bases. From germline, CDR1 is MNHEY and CDR2 SMNVEV (reference sequence). CDR3 length: 14 amino acids.

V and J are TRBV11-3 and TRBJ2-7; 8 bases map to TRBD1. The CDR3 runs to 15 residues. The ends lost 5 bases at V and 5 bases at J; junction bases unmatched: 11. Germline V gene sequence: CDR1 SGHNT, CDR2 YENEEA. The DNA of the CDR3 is TGTGCCAGCAGCCAACATGGAACAGGGGGGAACGAGCAGTACTTC. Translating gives CASSQHGTGGNEQYF.

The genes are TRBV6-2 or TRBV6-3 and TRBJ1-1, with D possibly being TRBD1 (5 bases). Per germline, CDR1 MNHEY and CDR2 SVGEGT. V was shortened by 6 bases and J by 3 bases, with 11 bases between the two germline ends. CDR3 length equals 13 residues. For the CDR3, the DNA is TGTGCCAGCAGCTTCGACAGCTACACTGAAGCTTTCTTT. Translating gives CASSFDSYTEAFF.

The CDR3 spells CAISPGQGYEKLFF. DNA of the CDR3: TGTGCCATCAGCCCCGGACAGGGGTATGAAAAACTGTTTTTT. V is TRBV10-3 and J is TRBJ1-4; the match to TRBD1 covers 9 bases. Trimming at V came to 6 bases and at J to 6 bases, leaving 5 bases not matched to a gene. The germline CDR1 and CDR2 sequences are ENHRY and SYGVKD. The CDR3 covers 14 residues.